The T cell receptor (beta chain) described here comes from a study of identical twins (dated by TCRdb to 2016 to 2018). Looking at the study overall: To test whether fetal clonotypes persist, the study used deep sequencing on TCR alpha and beta repertoires from monozygotic twins, unrelated adults of various ages, and cord blood. To rule out contamination, replicate twin experiments were performed at different times with different library preparation protocols.

Its CDR3 holds 16 amino acids, cysteine through phenylalanine. The read is trimmed to its CDR3 DNA, 48 bases read in frame from base 1. After removal of 7 bases from V and 2 bases from J, the junction retains 10 bases not matched to a gene. The germline V gene (reference sequence) provides CDR1 MNHEY and CDR2 SMNVEV. General conclusions and limits of the study: Compared with coincidental sharing between unrelated individuals, an excess of low generation-probability sequences was observed among out-of-frame TCR alpha sequences shared between twins. In monozygotic twins, out-of-frame TCR alpha sharing was systematically underestimated by recombination models, although the models agreed with sharing between unrelated individuals. Conclusions relied on cross-sectional statistical analysis, since the same donors could not be followed over many years. In beta out-of-frame sequences, excess twin sharing was weaker, because having fewer shared sequences lowered the signal-to-noise ratio. Zero-insertion analyses could be partly confounded by invariant T cells such as MAIT and iNKT, though diverse VJ usage argued against such confounding for most clonotypes. Abundant cord blood beta clonotypes had fewer insertions, young adult naive repertoires showed a similar but weaker trend, and memory repertoires showed no such trend.

Every donor was a healthy Caucasian. The twin cohort consisted of three pairs of female monozygotic twins, all aged roughly 18 to 29 years. Peripheral blood mononuclear cells were used as the source from which RNA for TCR libraries was isolated. The table lists this clonotype with a few counts. It lacks a known antigen. Base qualities are not recorded, but no much larger clone differs from it by a single base. Library preparation employed 5' RACE. The sequencer listed for this sample is Illumina HiSeq 2000. Template switching added a universal primer binding site, and the final cDNA carried a unique molecular identifier that allowed TCR cDNA molecules to be counted accurately. First-strand cDNA for TCR alpha and beta chains was synthesized from specific primers in the conserved constant-segment region. To control for contamination, each cDNA library was double barcoded with a SMART-Mk sample barcode plus Illumina barcodes. Two successive PCR steps introduced TruSeq adapter sequences along with Illumina sample barcodes. The Illumina HiSeq platform was used with custom primers to sequence TCR alpha and beta cDNA libraries. The paper's data handling went like this. Unique molecular identifiers were extracted from raw reads with MiGEC, and CDR3 positions were determined with MiXCR. Recombination models were inferred per individual with the repgenHMM and IGoR tools using an EM algorithm. Shared clonotypes were analyzed with the tcR package in R, and sharing was normalized by the product of cloneset sizes. Out-of-frame nonproductive sequences were analyzed to study raw recombination free of thymic and clonal selection effects. The public reads were run again by TCRdb, first through fastp at Q25 and then through MiXCR, and only productive beta chains were kept. Each entry is one CDR3 protein sequence, shown with its most common DNA and genes. TCRdb assigned the V and J calls; the authors' analysis was not used. The sample table records hundreds of thousands of distinct CDR3 sequences; 10% to 15% of these occur just once. The ten largest clones capture roughly 1.6% of the sample.

The same sample was also used in a study of yellow fever vaccine responses in identical twins. The second study's paper adds: The T cell response to vaccination in identical twins was reported by the authors to appear partly convergent and partly personalized. The study precisely tracked vaccine-responding T cell clones in identical twins.

This clonotype was obtained from a woman aged 18 to 35 in good health. The sample taken for sequencing was PBMCs. Rearrangement joined TRBV27 to TRBJ2-2; TRBD2 aligns with 7 central bases. The CDR3 loop reads CASNRGTNQNTGELFF. At the DNA level, the sequence is TGTGCCAGCAACCGTGGGACTAACCAAAACACCGGGGAGCTGTTTTTT.